This TCR beta chain was identified in a study of cytomegalovirus exposure and HLA in healthy donors. The CDR3 has 13 residues. CDR1 and CDR2 from the germline V gene are SSHAT and FNYEAQ (reference sequence). In the PCR, 60 Vbeta and 13 Jbeta primers were used. The assay was immunoSEQ multiplex PCR, and TCRdb's table has in-frame clones only and misses some. The top ten hold 1% to 1.5% of the sample, which has more than 150,000 clones, approximately 84% seen once. Concerning this clone: At one end, the junction sequence differs from germline, possibly due to a read error.

This chain uses TRBV7-7 with TRBJ2-3, with D possibly TRBD2 on 5 matching bases. The TCR comes from a man aged 50 to 60 in good health and CMV-seropositive. Material: PBMCs. CDR3 nucleotide sequence: TGTGCTAGCACCCACGGGGAAACAGATACGCAGTATTTT. Amino acid sequence: CASTHGETDTQYF.